The source of this T cell receptor (beta chain) is a study of blood T cell repertoires in COVID-19. TCRdb's table, derived via immunoSEQ multiplex PCR, lists solely in-frame clones and lacks some. The sample holds 120,000 to 150,000 clones, roughly 85% seen once. CDR1 LNHDA and CDR2 SQIVND come from the germline V gene (reference sequence). The junction had 5 bases not matched to a gene; V was cut back by 5 bases and J by 2 bases. CDR3 length: 15 residues. Sequences were obtained from peripheral blood. V is TRBV19 and J is TRBJ1-1; 10 bases map to TRBD1. The sequence came from a woman aged 55 to 70 with COVID-19, enrolled during active disease. The CDR3 region is CASSPRQGANTEAFF. The CDR3 DNA follows: TGTGCCAGTAGTCCTCGACAGGGGGCAAACACTGAAGCTTTCTTT.